Below, 24 T cell receptor beta chains from the same sample are listed, as sequenced in a study of blood T cell repertoires in COVID-19. Repertoires were generated with immunoSEQ multiplex PCR, while TCRdb's copy carries only in-frame clones and drops some. The data contain 200,000 to 300,000 clones, about 90% of them singletons. Sequenced input: PBMCs or T cells enriched from blood (not recorded which). The receptors shown here come from a woman in her 30s with acute COVID-19.

This chain uses TRBV5-4 with TRBJ2-5, with TRBD1 matching over 7 bases. V was pared by 1 base and J by 4 bases, with 7 bases of the junction left unmatched. Germline assignment: CDR1 SGHNT and CDR2 YYREEE (reference sequence). This CDR3 region has 15 residues. CDR3 sequence (DNA): TGTGCCAGCAGCTTGCGAAACAGGGGTGGAGAGACCCAGTACTTC. Its translation is CASSLRNRGGETQYF.

This rearrangement joins TRBV2 to TRBJ2-7; D gene unclear. This CDR3 spans 14 amino acids. Per the germline V gene, CDR1 is SNHLY and CDR2 is FYNNEI. Trimming removed 4 bases at V and 3 bases at J, with 13 bases between. The CDR3 coding sequence is TGTGCCAGCAGTGTTACGGGTCAGAACTACGAGCAGTACTTC. Translation: CASSVTGQNYEQYF. Together with reference TRBV2 and TRBJ2-7, the CDR3 gives the full variable domain: EPEVTQTPSHQVTQMGQEVILRCVPISNHLYFYWYRQILGQKVEFLVSFYNNEISEKSEIFDDQFSVERPDGSNFTLKIRSTKLEDSAMYFCASSVTGQNYEQYFGPGTRLTVT.

CDR3 sequence reads: CASSSGQGTNYGYTF. The DNA of the CDR3 is TGTGCCAGCAGCTCTGGACAGGGGACTAACTATGGCTACACCTTC. The V and J genes are TRBV13 and TRBJ1-2, with TRBD1 identical over 9 bases. The CDR3 spans 15 residues. Germline V gene lookup returns CDR1 PRHDT and CDR2 FYEKMQ (reference sequence). The ends lost 4 bases at V and 0 bases at J; junction bases unmatched: 3.

The genes are TRBV7-6 and TRBJ2-5; TRBD2 agrees at 12 bases. CDR3 length: 16 residues. V shed 4 bases and J 6 bases; nucleotides not matched to a gene: 9. Per germline, CDR1 SGHVS and CDR2 FNYEAQ. The CDR3: CASSSSGGAGIQTQYF. The CDR3 DNA is TGTGCCAGCAGCTCTAGCGGGGGGGCAGGAATCCAGACCCAGTACTTC.

The chain joins TRBV30 to TRBJ1-1; D gene ambiguous. This CDR3 contains 11 residues. Germline values: CDR1 GTSNPN, CDR2 SVGIG (reference sequence). The germline V and J ends were trimmed by 3 bases and 11 bases, with 13 bases remaining between them. CDR3 sequence (DNA): TGTGCCTGGAGGGTGGGAGGGATCGCTTTCTTT. Its translation: CAWRVGGIAFF.

This clone occurred a few times. The chain recombines TRBV14 with TRBJ2-1; 7 bases agree with TRBD2. Germline V gene lookup returns CDR1 SGHDN and CDR2 FVKESK. This CDR3 region has 13 residues. The ends lost 6 bases at V and 5 bases at J; junction bases unmatched: 4. Here the CDR3 DNA reads TGTGCCAGCAGTCGACTAGCCGACAATGAGCAGTTCTTC. Its protein product is CASSRLADNEQFF.

The chain links TRBV27 to TRBJ1-2; 7 positions match TRBD1. The CDR3 covers 16 residues. Germline CDR1 reads MNHEY; CDR2 reads SMNVEV (reference sequence). The V gene end was trimmed by 5 bases and the J gene end by 6 bases; junction bases not matched to a gene: 15. As DNA, the CDR3 is TGTGCCAGCAGTGTGAATGGTTACGGGACAGCGGATGGCTACACCTTC. Translating it yields CASSVNGYGTADGYTF.

This clone was seen a single time. J is TRBJ1-2 and V is TRBV7-8, with D perhaps matching TRBD1 (5 bases). CDR3 length: 17 amino acids. The ends were cut back, 5 bases at V and 0 bases at J, with 19 bases in the middle. Looked up from germline, CDR1 is SGHVS and CDR2 is FQNEAQ. As DNA, the CDR3 is TGTGCCAGCAGCCAGGGTGTCGGTTTAGGGGCTAACTATGGCTACACCTTC. Encoded protein: CASSQGVGLGANYGYTF. Filled out from reference TRBV7-8 and TRBJ1-2, the complete variable domain reads GAGVSQSPRYKVAKRGQDVALRCDPISGHVSLFWYQQALGQGPEFLTYFQNEAQLDKSGLPSDRFFAERPEGSVSTLKIQRTQQEDSAVYLCASSQGVGLGANYGYTFGSGTRLTVV.

The chain employs TRBV15 and TRBJ2-3; 8 bases line up with TRBD1. The germline V gene has CDR1 LNHNV and CDR2 YYDKDF (reference sequence). The CDR3 consists of 15 residues. J gave up 2 bases and V 5 bases, and 6 bases lay outside the gene matches. CDR3 sequence reads: CATSGWTGITDTQYF. CDR3 nucleotides: TGTGCCACCAGCGGCTGGACAGGGATCACAGATACGCAGTATTTT.

The chain is built from TRBV4-1 and TRBJ1-6, with 10 bases fitting TRBD1. With V trimmed by 5 bases and J by 8 bases, 9 bases remained unmatched. CDR3 length equals 16 residues. Germline V gene lookup returns CDR1 MGHRA and CDR2 YSYEKL. CDR3 region: CASSDGEGQGYSPLHF. Here the CDR3 DNA reads TGCGCCAGCAGCGATGGGGAGGGACAGGGGTATTCACCCCTCCACTTT.

This clone turned up a few times. The J gene is TRBJ2-7, the V gene TRBV9; TRBD1 aligns across 7 bases. Trimming took 0 bases from V and 0 from J; bases not matched to a gene: 3. The CDR3 has 15 residues. Germline loops: CDR1 SGDLS, CDR2 YYNGEE. The CDR3 is CASSVDAGGSYEQYF. The DNA for the CDR3 is TGTGCCAGCAGCGTAGATGCAGGGGGCTCCTACGAGCAGTACTTC.

V is TRBV5-1 and J is TRBJ1-2; no definite D call. V lost 1 base and J lost 4, with 8 bases in between. The CDR3 sequence is 13 residues long. The germline V gene has CDR1 SGHRS and CDR2 YFSETQ. The CDR3 nucleotides read TGCGCCAGCAGCTTGTGGGGAGTCTATGGCTACACCTTC. It codes for CASSLWGVYGYTF.

This chain connects TRBV6-5 to TRBJ1-2; TRBD1 aligns across 8 bases. V lost 6 bases to trimming and J lost 3 bases; unmatched junction nucleotides: 9. Germline values: CDR1 MNHEY, CDR2 SVGAGI. The CDR3 is 15 amino acids. The CDR3, as DNA: TGTGCCAGCAGACGCTCGACGACAGGGGACTATGGCTACACCTTC. Translating it yields CASRRSTTGDYGYTF.

The V call is TRBV9, the J call TRBJ2-7; D not certain. Per germline, CDR1 SGDLS and CDR2 YYNGEE. The CDR3 sequence is 14 residues long. Trimming removed 0 bases from V and 0 bases from J, with 7 bases in between. In DNA, the CDR3 is TGTGCCAGCAGCGTAGGAGAAAGCTCCTACGAGCAGTACTTC. Its translation: CASSVGESSYEQYF.

The chain combines TRBV18 with TRBJ1-6; D possibly corresponds to TRBD1 (5 bases). The CDR3 length is 14 residues. Germline CDR1 reads KGHSH; CDR2 reads LQKENI. Trimming removed 4 bases at V and 7 bases at J, with 11 bases between. CDR3 sequence reads: CASSLDSINSPLHF. The CDR3 DNA is TGTGCCAGCTCACTTGACAGCATCAATTCACCCCTCCACTTT.

J is TRBJ2-7 and V is TRBV5-1; D unclear. The ends were cut back, 0 bases at V and 6 bases at J, with 10 bases in the middle. CDR1 and CDR2 from the germline V gene are SGHRS and YFSETQ. The CDR3 totals 13 residues. The CDR3 nucleotides are TGCGCCAGCAGCTTGGAGATAGTTGGCGAGCAGTACTTC. Translating it yields CASSLEIVGEQYF.

The chain has TRBV6-5 and TRBJ1-6; D gene uncertain. The CDR3 extends over 15 amino acids. V was shortened by 7 bases and J by 2 bases, with 12 bases between the two germline ends. The V gene's germline CDR1 is MNHEY and CDR2 SVGAGI. The CDR3 reads CASTDLKTYNSPLHF. The CDR3 DNA sequence: TGTGCCAGCACCGACTTGAAGACCTATAATTCACCCCTCCACTTT.

This clone was seen a single time. V is TRBV28 and J is TRBJ1-2, with 9 bases aligning to TRBD1. J gave up 0 bases and V 2 bases, and 1 base lay outside the gene matches. The CDR3 runs 15 residues. Germline V gene sequence: CDR1 MDHEN, CDR2 SYDVKM. The CDR3 bases are TGTGCCAGCAGTTTAAGGGACAGGGCTAACTATGGCTACACCTTC. Translation gives CASSLRDRANYGYTF.

The chain joins TRBV6-5 to TRBJ1-5; D uncertain. CDR3 length: 13 amino acids. Germline lookup yields CDR1 MNHEY and CDR2 SVGAGI. Deletions cut 10 bases from V and 4 bases from J, with 14 bases between. CDR3 bases: TGTGCCACTTCAGACACCTCGAATCAGCCCCAGCATTTT. Translating it yields CATSDTSNQPQHF.

This chain joins TRBV5-4 and TRBJ1-1; D might be TRBD1 (5 bases). Germline lookup yields CDR1 SGHNT and CDR2 YYREEE (reference sequence). CDR3 length: 14 residues. The V end lost 0 bases, the J end lost 7 bases, and 13 bases lay between the germline ends. The CDR3 is CASSLGYLGGEAFF. DNA of the CDR3: TGTGCCAGCAGCTTGGGTTACCTGGGGGGTGAAGCTTTCTTT.

The genes are TRBV24-1 and TRBJ2-2; weak D call: TRBD2 (6 bases). Trimming took off 3 bases at V and 5 bases at J, with 15 bases between the two ends. The CDR3 runs to 16 residues. Germline V lookup: CDR1 KGHDR, CDR2 SFDVKD. This CDR3 is CATSDPSPGRTGELFF. The CDR3 bases are TGTGCCACCAGTGATCCCTCTCCAGGGAGGACCGGGGAGCTGTTTTTT.

This chain connects TRBV21-1 to TRBJ1-1. TRBV21-1 has pseudogene status. There are 14 residues in the CDR3. The CDR3 bases are TGTGCCAGCAGCAACTGGCAACAATCACTAGAAGCTTTCTTT. Protein product: CASSNWQQSLEAFF.

The chain uses TRBV24-1 and TRBJ2-1; D is unresolved. V lost 9 bases and J 7 bases, leaving 15 bases between the germline ends. The germline gives CDR1 KGHDR, CDR2 SFDVKD. CDR3 length: 13 residues. The CDR3 region is CATCLPYSNEQFF. The DNA for the CDR3 is TGTGCCACCTGCTTGCCGTACAGTAATGAGCAGTTCTTC.

The chain carries TRBV18 and TRBJ1-1; 7 bases align to TRBD1. Germline lookup yields CDR1 KGHSH and CDR2 LQKENI. The CDR3 has 15 amino acids. Germline trimming cut 4 bases from V and 4 bases from J; bases unmatched to any gene: 9. The CDR3 reads CASSLSGGWGTEAFF. The DNA of the CDR3 is TGTGCCAGCTCACTCTCAGGGGGATGGGGCACTGAAGCTTTCTTT. Using reference TRBV18 and TRBJ1-1 for the parts outside the CDR3, the full variable domain is NAGVMQNPRHLVRRRGQEARLRCSPMKGHSHVYWYRQLPEEGLKFMVYLQKENIIDESGMPKERFSAEFPKEGPSILRIQQVVRGDSAAYFCASSLSGGWGTEAFFGQGTRLTVV.